This entry lists 26 T cell receptor beta chains sequenced from one sample in a study of patients and donors after allogeneic stem cell transplantation. TCRdb independently ran MiXCR on the RT-PCR reads; one entry per CDR3 protein. The sample lists 20,000 to 30,000 distinct CDR3 sequences, over 7% seen once, with about half in the top ten. Sequenced material: blood, either unsorted or a sorted T cell fraction (not recorded which). These receptor sequences come from a human donor who was either an allogeneic HSCT recipient or a stem cell or donor lymphocyte infusion donor (not recorded which). It is not recorded whose cells these are; they may come from a transplant donor.

Worth noting for this clonotype: A single base separates this from a much larger clone, so it may be a read error. It is likely a read error, because the conserved phenylalanine at the end of the CDR3 is missing. The genes are TRBV9 and TRBJ1-5; D is uncertain. The CDR3 is made up of 13 amino acids. V was shortened by 0 bases and J by 5 bases, with 6 bases between the two germline ends. The V gene's germline CDR1 is SGDLS and CDR2 YYNGEE. CDR3 in amino acids: CASSVDLYQPQHL. As DNA, the CDR3 is TGTGCCAGCAGCGTAGACCTCTATCAGCCCCAGCATCTT.

This clonotype was seen repeatedly, ten times or more. This chain uses TRBV12-3 or TRBV12-4 with TRBJ2-2; D call uncertain. The germline V and J ends were trimmed by 3 bases and 2 bases, with 7 bases remaining between them. This CDR3 has 14 residues. In DNA, the CDR3 is TGTGCCAGCAGTTTCTACAGAAACACCGGGGAGCTGTTTTTT. Translation gives CASSFYRNTGELFF.

This clonotype was recorded a few times. The genes are TRBV6-5 and TRBJ1-1; 8 bases agree with TRBD1. From germline, CDR1 is MNHEY and CDR2 SVGAGI. With V trimmed by 3 bases and J by 8 bases, 14 bases remained unmatched. This CDR3 has 16 residues. The CDR3 sequence is CASSYGYRQGAGEAFF. For the CDR3, the DNA is TGTGCCAGCAGTTATGGGTATCGTCAGGGGGCGGGGGAAGCTTTCTTT.

This clonotype was seen many times. The chain carries TRBV2 and TRBJ1-1; no clear D. CDR3 length equals 13 residues. V was clipped by 3 bases and J by 0 bases, with 5 bases between them. Germline-derived CDR1 and CDR2 are SNHLY and FYNNEI. The CDR3 loop reads CASSDGMNTEAFF. CDR3 nucleotide sequence: TGTGCCAGCAGTGATGGAATGAACACTGAAGCTTTCTTT. Together with reference TRBV2 and TRBJ1-1, the CDR3 gives the full variable domain: EPEVTQTPSHQVTQMGQEVILRCVPISNHLYFYWYRQILGQKVEFLVSFYNNEISEKSEIFDDQFSVERPDGSNFTLKIRSTKLEDSAMYFCASSDGMNTEAFFGQGTRLTVV.

This clonotype was counted many times. The rearrangement joins TRBV9 to TRBJ2-7, with D possibly matching TRBD2 (5 bases). CDR3 length: 16 residues. Looked up from germline, CDR1 is SGDLS and CDR2 is YYNGEE. V was trimmed by 2 bases and J by 4 bases, leaving 19 bases between them. The CDR3 coding sequence is TGTGCCAGCAGCGTGGGCGGGTCCGCCCCCCCATACGAGCAGTACTTC. The encoded protein is CASSVGGSAPPYEQYF.

The V and J genes are TRBV2 and TRBJ2-7; 11 bases are a match to TRBD2. The junction had 19 bases not matched to a gene; V was cut back by 9 bases and J by 0 bases. The CDR3 consists of 19 residues. CDR1 SNHLY and CDR2 FYNNEI come from the germline V gene. In DNA, the CDR3 is TGTGCCAGACTAACTAGCGGGAGCCCGCCCCCATGCCGCTCCTACGAGCAGTACTTC. This translates into CARLTSGSPPPCRSYEQYF.

This clonotype was found many times. The chain carries TRBV7-9 and TRBJ1-5; D is unclear. Germline values: CDR1 SEHNR, CDR2 FQNEAQ (reference sequence). The CDR3 has 13 residues. Trimming left V 7 bases short and J 7 bases short, with 14 bases between. Here the CDR3 reads CASTPGGSQPQHF. The CDR3 DNA is TGTGCCAGCACCCCCGGAGGATCCCAGCCCCAGCATTTT.

Judged by abundance, this clonotype is medium-sized (0.01 to 0.1%). The rearrangement links TRBV5-1 to TRBJ2-2; the D is unclear. The ends were cut back, 5 bases at V and 2 bases at J, with 13 bases in the middle. Germline V lookup: CDR1 SGHRS, CDR2 YFSETQ. The CDR3 length is 15 residues. The CDR3 protein is CASSQAALNTGELFF. DNA for the CDR3: TGCGCCAGCAGTCAGGCAGCCCTTAACACCGGGGAGCTGTTTTTT. Full variable domain (remainder filled in from reference TRBV5-1 and TRBJ2-2): KAGVTQTPRYLIKTRGQQVTLSCSPISGHRSVSWYQQTPGQGLQFLFEYFSETQRNKGNFPGRFSGRQFSNSRSEMNVSTLELGDSALYLCASSQAALNTGELFFGEGSRLTVL.

There are many counts of this clonotype. The V and J genes are TRBV5-1 and TRBJ2-6; D is perhaps TRBD2 (6 bases). Germline-derived CDR1 and CDR2 are SGHRS and YFSETQ. The CDR3 sequence is 15 residues long. V gave up 4 bases and J gave up 4 bases, with 12 bases separating them. CDR3 protein: CASSPGGTGANVLTF. For the CDR3, the DNA is TGCGCCAGCAGCCCTGGGGGGACCGGGGCCAACGTCCTGACTTTC. The full variable domain, with the rest looked up from reference TRBV5-1 and TRBJ2-6, is KAGVTQTPRYLIKTRGQQVTLSCSPISGHRSVSWYQQTPGQGLQFLFEYFSETQRNKGNFPGRFSGRQFSNSRSEMNVSTLELGDSALYLCASSPGGTGANVLTFGAGSRLTVL.

This clonotype was found a few times. The germline gene is not matched at one end of the junction; a read error may be the cause. This sequence joins TRBV7-9 and TRBJ1-1; D gene uncertain. Germline V CDR1 and CDR2: SEHNR, FQNEAQ (reference sequence). The CDR3 spans 14 residues. CDR3 residues: CVSSLRATSAQAFF. CDR3 sequence (DNA): TGTGTCAGCAGCTTAAGGGCCACGTCTGCCCAAGCTTTCTTT.

This chain connects TRBV7-6 to TRBJ2-1; 10 nucleotides align to TRBD2. Germline assignment: CDR1 SGHVS and CDR2 FNYEAQ. Trimming at V came to 8 bases and at J to 1 base, leaving 2 bases not matched to a gene. CDR3 length: 14 residues. Here the CDR3 reads CASVAGGSYNEQFF. DNA for the CDR3: TGTGCCAGCGTAGCGGGAGGATCCTACAATGAGCAGTTCTTC.

This clonotype was seen more than once but under ten times. The chain uses TRBV28 and TRBJ2-3, with 8 bases matching TRBD2. The CDR3 runs 14 residues. CDR1 is MDHEN and CDR2 is SYDVKM in the germline V gene. Trimming removed 5 bases from V and 1 base from J; junction bases left unmatched: 2. The CDR3 DNA sequence: TGTGCCAGCAGTCCGGGGGGGCGCACAGATACGCAGTATTTT. It yields the protein CASSPGGRTDTQYF. The whole variable domain, remainder taken from reference TRBV28 and TRBJ2-3, is DVKVTQSSRYLVKRTGEKVFLECVQDMDHENMFWYRQDPGLGLRLIYFSYDVKMKEKGDIPEGYSVSREKKERFSLILESASTNQTSMYLCASSPGGRTDTQYFGPGTRLTVL.

This clonotype was observed at least ten times. This chain links TRBV12-3 or TRBV12-4 with TRBJ1-1, with TRBD1 matching over 9 bases. The CDR3 is made up of 14 amino acids. The ends lost 6 bases at V and 6 bases at J; junction bases unmatched: 8. This CDR3 is CASSRRDRAAEAFF. The CDR3 region has the DNA TGTGCCAGCAGCCGCCGGGACAGGGCGGCTGAAGCTTTCTTT.

There are a few counts of this clonotype. This chain uses TRBV21-1 with TRBJ1-2; the table's D call of TRBD1 was not tested on the DNA. TRBV21-1 is listed as a pseudogene. The CDR3 has 16 amino acids. DNA for the CDR3: TGTGCCAGCAGCGAACGGGACAGGGGAGATAACTATGGCTACACCTTC. Translation: CASSERDRGDNYGYTF.

V gene TRBV28 combines with J gene TRBJ1-1; D gene ambiguous. Trimming stripped 1 base from V and 6 bases from J, with 12 bases between. The CDR3 runs to 14 residues. Germline CDR1 MDHEN, CDR2 SYDVKM. The CDR3 reads CASSLSTTRAEAFF. CDR3 DNA sequence: TGTGCCAGCAGTTTATCCACAACCCGGGCTGAAGCTTTCTTT.

This clonotype was seen at least ten times. The chain recombines TRBV7-2 with TRBJ2-7; D not certain. CDR3 length: 13 residues. Germline V gives CDR1 SGHTA, CDR2 FQGNSA. With 0 bases removed from V and 3 bases from J, the gap between germline ends came to 6 bases. The CDR3 DNA is TGTGCCAGCAGCTTAGCGCCCTTCTACGAGCAGTACTTC. Translating gives CASSLAPFYEQYF. The full variable domain, rest sourced from reference TRBV7-2 and TRBJ2-7, is GAGVSQSPSNKVTEKGKDVELRCDPISGHTALYWYRQSLGQGLEFLIYFQGNSAPDKSGLPSDRFSAERTGGSVSTLTIQRTQQEDSAVYLCASSLAPFYEQYFGPGTRLTVT.

This clonotype was counted many times. V gene TRBV7-9 combines with J gene TRBJ1-4; the D gene is possibly TRBD1 (5 bases). The CDR3 is 13 amino acids. V lost 4 bases and J lost 5, with 8 bases in between. Per germline, CDR1 SEHNR and CDR2 FQNEAQ (reference sequence). The CDR3 loop reads CASSSTENEKLFF. The CDR3 DNA reads as TGTGCCAGCAGCTCGACAGAAAATGAAAAACTGTTTTTT.

There are many counts of this clonotype. The chain recombines TRBV12-3 or TRBV12-4 with TRBJ2-7, with D possibly TRBD1 on 6 matching bases. V lost 7 bases to trimming and J lost 2 bases, with 12 bases between them. The CDR3 runs to 13 residues. Here the CDR3 reads CASIMTGTYEQYF. The CDR3 DNA reads as TGTGCCAGCATTATGACAGGAACCTACGAGCAGTACTTC.

This clonotype was counted at least ten times. The V gene is TRBV30, the J gene TRBJ1-5; D perhaps matches TRBD1 (6 bases). CDR3 length: 14 residues. Germline V lookup: CDR1 GTSNPN, CDR2 SVGIG (reference sequence). Between the trimmed V and J ends, which lost 0 bases and 9 bases, there was a span of 15 bases. CDR3 sequence (DNA): TGTGCCTGGAGTGTACAAGGAGGGGACACGCCCCAGCATTTT. It yields the protein CAWSVQGGDTPQHF.

This chain uses TRBV5-1 with TRBJ2-5, with 8 bases aligning to TRBD2. Germline loops: CDR1 SGHRS, CDR2 YFSETQ. There are 15 residues in the CDR3. CDR3 sequence reads: CLSSLNGGAGETQYF. The CDR3 bases are TGCCTGAGCAGCTTGAACGGGGGGGCTGGGGAGACCCAGTACTTC.

This sequence joins TRBV12-5 and TRBJ1-1; a weak D match, TRBD1 (5 bases). V lost 0 bases to trimming and J lost 1 base, with 9 bases between them. The CDR3 loop spans 15 amino acids. CDR1 is LGHNT and CDR2 is FRNRAP in the germline V gene. In DNA form, the CDR3 reads TGTGCTAGTGGTTTGGTTAGGGGATGGAACACTGAAGCTTTCTTT. Translation: CASGLVRGWNTEAFF.

This clonotype was detected ten times or more. V usage is TRBV4-2 and J usage is TRBJ2-1, with 9 nucleotides matching TRBD2. Germline loops: CDR1 LGHNA, CDR2 YNFKEQ. Trimming removed 1 base from V and 11 bases from J; junction bases left unmatched: 9. CDR3 size: 15 residues. The CDR3 sequence: CASSQVISGGLQQFF. The DNA of the CDR3 is TGTGCCAGCAGCCAAGTTATTAGCGGGGGACTCCAGCAGTTCTTC.

The V and J genes are TRBV19 and TRBJ1-2; D not certain. Germline CDR1 is LNHDA and CDR2 is SQIVND (reference sequence). The CDR3 sequence is 14 residues long. V lost 7 bases and J 3 bases, leaving 15 bases between the germline ends. The CDR3 is CASKTVQRDYGYTF. The CDR3 nucleotides read TGTGCCAGTAAGACCGTACAACGGGACTATGGCTACACCTTC.

This chain connects TRBV5-4 to TRBJ2-3; TRBD2 matches 9 bases. In germline, CDR1 is SGHNT, CDR2 YYREEE (reference sequence). The CDR3 contains 16 residues. V lost 4 bases to trimming and J lost 5 bases; unmatched junction nucleotides: 11. The CDR3 nucleotides are TGTGCCAGCAGCCCTCGACAGGGAGCGGGAGGAGATACGCAGTATTTT. Translation: CASSPRQGAGGDTQYF.

This clonotype is termed medium-sized. The chain carries TRBV7-6 and TRBJ2-7; 7 bases fit TRBD1. Trimming cost V 5 bases and J 6 bases; bases outside gene matches: 13. The germline V gene has CDR1 SGHVS and CDR2 FNYEAQ. The CDR3 contains 15 residues. The CDR3 nucleotides read TGTGCCAGCAGCATCGAACAGACAGGGTTGAGCGAGCAGTACTTC. It is translated as CASSIEQTGLSEQYF.

A few counts support this clonotype. The genes are TRBV5-1 and TRBJ2-3; D is unresolved. V lost 4 bases and J 5 bases, leaving 14 bases between the germline ends. The CDR3 consists of 14 residues. Per germline, CDR1 SGHRS and CDR2 YFSETQ. CDR3 coding DNA: TGCGCCAGCAGCCCCGGCGATCCAGGAGATACGCAGTATTTT. Translated: CASSPGDPGDTQYF.